The present TCR beta chain was sequenced within a study of cytomegalovirus exposure and HLA in healthy donors. Overall study: In terms of ancestry, the Caucasian-associated cluster contained about four fifths of the approximately 380 genotyped donors. Study observations and caveats: A later analysis found most CMV-associated TCR beta chains apparently HLA-restricted. Several of the most significant clusters appeared linked to common viral pathogens, based on a later analysis. Overall, 164 TCR beta chains were annotated as cytomegalovirus-associated.

Points on this clone: The antigen remains undetermined.

The V end was cut by 1 base, the J end by 9 bases, with 13 bases between. CDR1 and CDR2 (germline): SGHAT, FQNNGV. CDR3 length equals 14 residues. The PCR made use of 60 Vbeta and 13 Jbeta primers. Only in-frame clones appear in the TCRdb table, and some are missing; sequencing was by immunoSEQ multiplex PCR. The repertoire includes about 110,000 clones, roughly 80% of them detected once, and roughly 1.5% sits in the top ten. The specimen sequenced was PBMCs. This clonotype was sampled from a man aged 50 or older in good health and CMV-seronegative. The chain has TRBV11-2 and TRBJ2-1, with TRBD1 as a possible D gene (6 bases). The DNA for the CDR3 is TGTGCCAGCAGCTTAGTCCGGACAGTGGCTGAGCAGTTCTTC. Protein product: CASSLVRTVAEQFF.